The 29 T cell receptor beta chains below come from one sample, sequenced in a study of T-cell memory formation after mild COVID-19. Each CDR3 protein is one row after TCRdb ran MiXCR on the 5' RACE reads. The sample holds a few hundred thousand distinct CDR3 sequences; roughly 15% are singletons and the top ten take about 22%. Sequencing was carried out using PBMCs or a T cell subset sorted from them (not recorded which). The source of these receptors is a man aged 18 to 30 who had mild COVID-19 (a few samples of this study predate the infection). Cell type and time point are not known.

This clonotype turned up a few times. The rearrangement joins TRBV5-1 to TRBJ1-6; D is ambiguous. Germline lookup yields CDR1 SGHRS and CDR2 YFSETQ. The CDR3 covers 16 residues. V was clipped by 5 bases and J by 0 bases, with 12 bases between them. The CDR3 protein is CASRGVTSSYNSPLHF. CDR3 DNA: TGCGCCAGCAGGGGAGTTACGAGCTCCTATAATTCACCCCTCCACTTT.

The rearrangement links TRBV28 to TRBJ1-1; D unresolved. Trimming removed 7 bases at V and 1 base at J, with 10 bases between. CDR1 and CDR2 (germline): MDHEN, SYDVKM. The CDR3 is 13 residues long. The CDR3 DNA reads as TGTGCCAGCACCCCACCCAGGAACACTGAAGCTTTCTTT. This translates into CASTPPRNTEAFF.

In this sample, this clonotype turned up a few times. The chain employs TRBV3-1 and TRBJ1-2; unclear D gene. Looked up from germline, CDR1 is LGHDT and CDR2 is YNNKEL (reference sequence). Trimming left V 2 bases short and J 5 bases short, with 15 bases between. The CDR3 has 15 residues. DNA of the CDR3: TGTGCCAGCAGCCAAAGCCCCCCGGGTCGTTATGGCTACACCTTC. Translating it yields CASSQSPPGRYGYTF.

This chain joins TRBV20-1 and TRBJ2-1, with a possible D match to TRBD2 (6 bases). Trimming pared 1 base from V and 4 bases from J, leaving 17 bases between. Germline loops: CDR1 DFQATT, CDR2 SNEGSKA (reference sequence). The CDR3 is 16 amino acids. The CDR3 nucleotides are TGCAGTGCTAGAGCGGCGGGGCCCAAGGCTTACAATGAGCAGTTCTTC. Protein product: CSARAAGPKAYNEQFF.

A word on this clonotype: The conserved closing phenylalanine or tryptophan is absent in this CDR3, likely reflecting a read error. The limits of the CDR3 on the DNA are not certain, so only TCRdb's listed CDR3 is given. This chain connects TRBV5-3 to TRBJ2-5; the table gives TRBD1 as D, unverified against the DNA. TRBV5-3 is filed as an ORF, its function uncertain. Including both end residues, the CDR3 is 8 amino acids long. CDR3: CAADRWGP.

The gene calls are TRBV29-1 and TRBJ2-3, with TRBD2 identical over 9 bases. V shed 4 bases and J 3 bases; nucleotides not matched to a gene: 5. The CDR3 has 14 amino acids. The germline V gene has CDR1 SQVTM and CDR2 ANQGSEA. For the CDR3, the DNA is TGCAGCGTTGCGGGAGCGGGGGGTACAGATACGCAGTATTTT. Its translation: CSVAGAGGTDTQYF.

This clonotype was counted between two and nine times. The chain carries TRBV6-2 or TRBV6-3 and TRBJ1-1, with D possibly being TRBD1 (6 bases). The germline V and J ends were trimmed by 6 bases and 3 bases, with 11 bases remaining between them. The CDR3 length is 13 residues. CDR1 is MNHEY, CDR2 SVGEGT, per germline. In nucleotides, the CDR3 is TGTGCCAGCAGCCCCGGACAGTACACTGAAGCTTTCTTT. It codes for CASSPGQYTEAFF.

This clonotype has a handful of counts. V and J are TRBV5-1 and TRBJ2-3, with D possibly TRBD2 on 5 matching bases. The CDR3 loop spans 16 amino acids. Germline V gene sequence: CDR1 SGHRS, CDR2 YFSETQ. V was shortened by 1 base and J by 1 base, with 13 bases between the two germline ends. The CDR3 region has the DNA TGCGCCAGCAGCTTGAGGCCCCGAGCGGGCACAGATACGCAGTATTTT. This translates into CASSLRPRAGTDTQYF. Variable domain in full (rest from reference TRBV5-1 and TRBJ2-3): KAGVTQTPRYLIKTRGQQVTLSCSPISGHRSVSWYQQTPGQGLQFLFEYFSETQRNKGNFPGRFSGRQFSNSRSEMNVSTLELGDSALYLCASSLRPRAGTDTQYFGPGTRLTVL.

This clonotype was observed a few times. The CDR3 DNA is TGCAGTGCTAGACCTAGCGGCCATACAGATACGCAGTATTTT. Translated: CSARPSGHTDTQYF. This chain connects TRBV20-1 to TRBJ2-3; 7 positions agree with TRBD2. V shed 2 bases and J 3 bases; nucleotides not matched to a gene: 5. The germline CDR1 and CDR2 sequences are DFQATT and SNEGSKA (reference sequence). There are 14 residues in the CDR3.

CDR3 DNA sequence: TGTGCCAGCAGTTTACCTAGCGCCGAGACCCAGTACTTC. Its protein product is CASSLPSAETQYF. The chain recombines TRBV28 with TRBJ2-5; D might be TRBD2 (6 bases). V lost 2 bases and J lost 5, with 9 bases in between. Germline CDR1 and CDR2: MDHEN and SYDVKM. The CDR3 spans 13 residues.

A few counts support this clonotype. This sequence joins TRBV6-5 and TRBJ1-1; the match to TRBD1 covers 10 bases. After removal of 2 bases from V and 4 bases from J, the junction contained 4 bases not matched to a gene. In germline, CDR1 is MNHEY, CDR2 SVGAGI. This CDR3 region has 15 residues. The CDR3 sequence: CASSYGTGEVTEAFF. CDR3 bases: TGTGCCAGCAGTTACGGGACAGGGGAGGTCACTGAAGCTTTCTTT.

The chain combines TRBV5-6 with TRBJ2-5; maybe TRBD2 (7 bases). Germline CDR1 is SGHDT and CDR2 is YYEEEE. V lost 0 bases to trimming and J lost 4 bases, with 13 bases between them. The CDR3 contains 15 residues. CDR3 DNA sequence: TGTGCCAGCAGCTTGGCCGTGGGGGGGCGAGAGACCCAGTACTTC. Protein product: CASSLAVGGRETQYF. The variable domain in full, with the rest retrieved from reference TRBV5-6 and TRBJ2-5, is DAGVTQSPTHLIKTRGQQVTLRCSPKSGHDTVSWYQQALGQGPQFIFQYYEEEERQRGNFPDRFSGHQFPNYSSELNVNALLLGDSALYLCASSLAVGGRETQYFGPGTRLLVL.

V is TRBV7-2 and J is TRBJ2-7; D is uncertain. Germline-derived CDR1 and CDR2 are SGHTA and FQGNSA. The V gene lost 1 base and the J gene lost 2 bases, with 12 bases spanning the gap. CDR3 length: 15 residues. CDR3 DNA: TGTGCCAGCAGCTTAGACGGCCTACGACCCTACGAGCAGTACTTC. It yields the protein CASSLDGLRPYEQYF.

The chain uses TRBV21-1 and TRBJ2-5. TRBV21-1 is flagged as a pseudogene. This CDR3 contains 12 residues. CDR3 in DNA: TGTGCCAGCGTAACGTACCAAGAGACCCAGTACTTC. Translating gives CASVTYQETQYF.

This clonotype was observed a handful of times. The rearrangement joins TRBV5-4 to TRBJ1-4; D ambiguous. This CDR3 is built from 14 residues. Per the germline V gene, CDR1 is SGHNT and CDR2 is YYREEE (reference sequence). Trimming took 2 bases from V and 5 from J, leaving 10 bases between them. CDR3 bases: TGTGCCAGCAGCTTCCCAGGTTCGAATGAAAAACTGTTTTTT. This codes for CASSFPGSNEKLFF.

This clonotype was counted only a few times. This chain links TRBV12-3 or TRBV12-4 with TRBJ1-2; TRBD1 aligns across 7 bases. CDR3 length equals 16 residues. The V and J ends lost 6 bases and 6 bases, in that order; junction bases with no gene match: 16. Here the CDR3 reads CASRLSTGKRWDGYTF. The CDR3 DNA reads TGTGCCAGCAGACTATCGACAGGGAAGAGGTGGGATGGCTACACCTTC.

This clonotype was detected a few times. The chain has TRBV4-2 and TRBJ2-3, with 11 bases lining up with TRBD2. Looked up from germline, CDR1 is LGHNA and CDR2 is YNFKEQ. J lost 1 base, V lost 6 bases, and 3 bases had no gene match. The CDR3 is made up of 15 amino acids. The CDR3 DNA reads as TGTGCCAGCAGGAAGACTAGCGGGGGCACAGATACGCAGTATTTT. As protein: CASRKTSGGTDTQYF.

This chain joins TRBV7-9 and TRBJ2-1; D gene unclear. The CDR3 runs to 14 residues. Between the trimmed V and J ends, which lost 6 bases and 4 bases, there was a span of 13 bases. Per the germline V gene, CDR1 is SEHNR and CDR2 is FQNEAQ (reference sequence). The CDR3 region has the DNA TGTGCCAGCAGGCGAAGGGTCCCATACAATGAGCAGTTCTTC. Translating gives CASRRRVPYNEQFF.

This clonotype was counted a few times. The rearrangement links TRBV7-8 to TRBJ1-5; D is perhaps TRBD1 (5 bases). The CDR3 is made up of 15 amino acids. V dropped 1 base and J dropped 2 bases, with 9 bases sitting between them. CDR1 and CDR2 (germline): SGHVS, FQNEAQ. The DNA of the CDR3 is TGTGCCAGCAGCTTAGTGAGACAGCGCAATCAGCCCCAGCATTTT. Amino acids: CASSLVRQRNQPQHF.

The rearrangement joins TRBV25-1 to TRBJ2-7; a possible D gene is TRBD1 (6 bases). Germline CDR1 is MGHDK and CDR2 is SYGVNS. There are 14 residues in the CDR3. V lost 1 base to trimming and J lost 3 bases, with 10 bases between them. The CDR3 DNA follows: TGTGCCAGCAGTGAATTTGGCAGGGGCTACGAGCAGTACTTC. Protein sequence: CASSEFGRGYEQYF.

This chain uses TRBV9 with TRBJ2-7, with TRBD2 matching over 13 bases. Germline V CDR1 and CDR2: SGDLS, YYNGEE. Germline trimming cut 3 bases from V and 2 bases from J; bases unmatched to any gene: 2. The CDR3 is 15 residues long. CDR3 protein: CASSEGLAGTYEQYF. The CDR3 DNA follows: TGTGCCAGCAGCGAGGGACTAGCGGGGACCTACGAGCAGTACTTC. The full variable domain, its missing parts supplied by reference TRBV9 and TRBJ2-7, is DSGVTQTPKHLITATGQRVTLRCSPRSGDLSVYWYQQSLDQGLQFLIQYYNGEERAKGNILERFSAQQFPDLHSELNLSSLELGDSALYFCASSEGLAGTYEQYFGPGTRLTVT.

The chain uses TRBV6-5 and TRBJ1-6, with D unresolved. The germline V and J ends were trimmed by 2 bases and 6 bases, with 8 bases remaining between them. Germline-derived CDR1 and CDR2 are MNHEY and SVGAGI. The CDR3 sequence is 14 residues long. For the CDR3, the DNA is TGTGCCAGCAGTTACCTCTCGAGTAATTCACCCCTCCACTTT. It translates to CASSYLSSNSPLHF.

This clonotype was detected a few times. V is TRBV20-1 and J is TRBJ1-5, with unresolved D. V lost 0 bases and J lost 5, with 8 bases in between. The CDR3 spans 13 residues. Germline-derived CDR1 and CDR2 are DFQATT and SNEGSKA (reference sequence). The CDR3 DNA reads TGCAGTGCTAGAGATCCTCTCCATCAGCCCCAGCATTTT. This translates into CSARDPLHQPQHF.

This clonotype has a handful of counts. The V and J genes are TRBV7-9 and TRBJ2-3; D not certain. The germline V gene encodes CDR1 SEHNR and CDR2 FQNEAQ (reference sequence). V lost 6 bases and J lost 0, with 13 bases in between. The CDR3 contains 15 residues. Here the CDR3 reads CASSSGLHSTDTQYF. In DNA form, the CDR3 reads TGTGCCAGCAGTTCCGGCCTACATAGCACAGATACGCAGTATTTT.

This clonotype occurred many times. This chain links TRBV9 with TRBJ1-2; 7 bases agree with TRBD1. CDR3 size: 15 residues. V lost 3 bases to trimming and J lost 0 bases; unmatched junction nucleotides: 5. CDR1 and CDR2 from the germline V gene are SGDLS and YYNGEE. The CDR3 nucleotides are TGTGCCAGCAGCGCAGGGGGACCGACTAACTATGGCTACACCTTC. As protein: CASSAGGPTNYGYTF.

V and J are TRBV12-3 or TRBV12-4 and TRBJ2-3; 9 bases are shared with TRBD2. The CDR3 is 16 amino acids. V lost 3 bases to trimming and J lost 7 bases; unmatched junction nucleotides: 11. CDR3 in amino acids: CASSLELAGRPHTQYF. In DNA form, the CDR3 reads TGTGCCAGCAGTTTGGAGCTAGCGGGGCGTCCGCATACGCAGTATTTT.

The chain couples TRBV24-1 to TRBJ1-2; 8 bases fit TRBD1. Per germline, CDR1 KGHDR and CDR2 SFDVKD. The V and J ends lost 3 bases and 7 bases, in that order; junction bases with no gene match: 9. CDR3 length: 15 residues. CDR3 nucleotide sequence: TGTGCCACCAGTGATCCTCAGGGGGCTGGCACTGGCTACACCTTC. It codes for CATSDPQGAGTGYTF.

J is TRBJ2-6 and V is TRBV6-6; D may correspond to TRBD1 or TRBD2 (5 bases each). The CDR3 consists of 15 residues. Trimming shortened V by 9 bases and J by 0 bases, and 12 bases separated the two germline ends. Germline CDR1 is MNHNY and CDR2 is SVGAGI (reference sequence). The CDR3 spells CASGGIRSGANVLTF. Here the CDR3 DNA reads TGTGCCAGTGGGGGTATCCGCTCTGGGGCCAACGTCCTGACTTTC.

The V call is TRBV20-1, the J call TRBJ2-7; D is ambiguous. V was trimmed by 3 bases and J by 0 bases, leaving 18 bases between them. Germline V gene data show CDR1 as DFQATT and CDR2 as SNEGSKA (reference sequence). The CDR3 length is 16 residues. CDR3 bases: TGCAGTGCTAGGCCCTGGAGACGTTGGCCCTCCTACGAGCAGTACTTC. Its protein product is CSARPWRRWPSYEQYF.